This T cell receptor (beta chain) was sequenced during a study of cytomegalovirus exposure and HLA in healthy donors. 13 Jbeta primers and 60 Vbeta primers were used for the PCR. Profiling relied on immunoSEQ multiplex PCR, and the TCRdb table lists in-frame clones only, not all of them. Of some 190,000 clones listed, roughly 87% were seen once; the top ten hold 1% to 1.4%. The CDR3 extends over 15 amino acids. CDR1 is SGHVS, CDR2 FNYEAQ, per germline. The source material was PBMCs. The chain recombines TRBV7-6 with TRBJ2-5; TRBD1 matches at 11 bases. The J call may be mistaken, given a closer DNA end match to TRBJ2-7. The TCR sequence derives from a boy aged 2 to 9 in good health and CMV-seronegative. The CDR3: CASSGRDRGRDEQYF. CDR3 in DNA: TGTGCCAGCAGCGGCCGGGACAGGGGGAGGGACGAGCAGTACTTC.